Listed here are 28 T cell receptor beta chains from one sample, sequenced in a study of CD4 T cells in relation to SARS-CoV-2 and coronaviruses. These receptors' targets are unknown. TCRdb keeps only in-frame clones here, not all; method: immunoSEQ multiplex PCR. Counted here are about 40,000 clones, 77% occurring once; the ten biggest clones make up around 21%. The material sequenced was memory CD4+ T cells from PBMCs, cultured in vitro. The receptors stem from an adult with COVID-19.

The V call is TRBV24-1, the J call TRBJ2-7; D uncertain. Germline V gene sequence: CDR1 KGHDR, CDR2 SFDVKD. V lost 3 bases and J lost 2, with 7 bases in between. This CDR3 has 13 residues. This CDR3 is CATSDGNTYEQYF. In DNA, the CDR3 is TGTGCCACCAGTGATGGGAATACCTACGAGCAGTACTTC.

DNA of the CDR3: TGTGCCAGTAGTGCCCCTAGGGGGATTGAAGCTTTCTTT. Translation gives CASSAPRGIEAFF. The chain combines TRBV19 with TRBJ1-1; D possibly corresponds to TRBD1 (6 bases). The CDR3 covers 13 residues. Deletions cut 5 bases from V and 7 bases from J, with 14 bases between. Germline lookup yields CDR1 LNHDA and CDR2 SQIVND (reference sequence).

The chain is built from TRBV11-2 and TRBJ1-2; D is unclear. CDR3 length: 10 amino acids. Germline CDR1 is SGHAT and CDR2 is FQNNGV. The ends were cut back, 8 bases at V and 2 bases at J, with 3 bases in the middle. CDR3 in amino acids: CASGNYGYTF. Written as DNA, the CDR3 is TGTGCCAGCGGCAACTATGGCTACACCTTC.

The rearrangement links TRBV5-5 to TRBJ2-5; D might be TRBD1 or TRBD2, each matching 5 bases. This CDR3 has 14 amino acids. Germline-derived CDR1 and CDR2 are SGHKS and YYEKEE (reference sequence). The V gene lost 4 bases and the J gene lost 1 base, with 11 bases spanning the gap. The CDR3 DNA reads TGTGCCAGCAGCCCGGGACCGACCCAAGAGACCCAGTACTTC. It encodes CASSPGPTQETQYF.

This clone was seen once. The chain is built from TRBV6-5 and TRBJ2-7, with TRBD2 as a possible D gene (6 bases). Germline CDR1 reads MNHEY; CDR2 reads SVGAGI. This CDR3 is 15 amino acids long. With 6 bases removed from V and 3 bases from J, the gap between germline ends came to 18 bases. CDR3 in amino acids: CASRPPTSNLYEQYF. In DNA form, the CDR3 reads TGTGCCAGCAGACCACCGACTAGTAATCTCTACGAGCAGTACTTC.

The chain has TRBV19 and TRBJ2-2; TRBD1 matches at 12 bases. The length of the CDR3 is 16 residues. Trimming at V came to 4 bases and at J to 7 bases, leaving 7 bases not matched to a gene. Germline V gene sequence: CDR1 LNHDA, CDR2 SQIVND (reference sequence). CDR3 nucleotides: TGTGCCAGTAGTACCCGGGACAGGGGGCCCGGCGGGGAGCTGTTTTTT. This codes for CASSTRDRGPGGELFF.

The chain carries TRBV7-9 and TRBJ2-7; TRBD1 matches 8 bases. The CDR3 extends over 15 amino acids. The V gene's germline CDR1 is SEHNR and CDR2 FQNEAQ (reference sequence). The ends lost 4 bases at V and 3 bases at J; junction bases unmatched: 8. As DNA, the CDR3 is TGTGCCAGCAGCTCCCTCCGGACAGGGTACTACGAGCAGTACTTC. Translation: CASSSLRTGYYEQYF.

The V and J genes are TRBV5-4 and TRBJ2-3, with TRBD2 matching 7 bases. Trimming cost V 2 bases and J 6 bases; bases outside gene matches: 6. CDR1 is SGHNT, CDR2 YYREEE, per germline (reference sequence). The CDR3 has 14 amino acids. The CDR3 DNA sequence: TGTGCCAGCAGCTTAAACGGGAGGTATGATACGCAGTATTTT. It encodes CASSLNGRYDTQYF.

The chain is built from TRBV5-1 and TRBJ1-1; a weak D match, TRBD1 (5 bases). Trimming removed 5 bases from V and 3 bases from J, with 17 bases in between. CDR3 length equals 15 residues. The germline V gene encodes CDR1 SGHRS and CDR2 YFSETQ. CDR3 amino acids: CASRTPGLRDTEAFF. DNA for the CDR3: TGCGCCAGCAGGACTCCAGGGCTTCGGGACACTGAAGCTTTCTTT.

This clone was recorded a few times. The rearrangement links TRBV2 to TRBJ1-5; the match to TRBD1 covers 9 bases. The CDR3 covers 13 residues. CDR1 and CDR2 from the germline V gene are SNHLY and FYNNEI. V was clipped by 7 bases and J by 5 bases; unmatched bases: 3. The CDR3 DNA is TGTGCCAGCACACGGGACAGGGATCAGCCCCAGCATTTT. It codes for CASTRDRDQPQHF.

The V gene is TRBV18, the J gene TRBJ2-3; 7 nucleotides match TRBD2. Germline CDR1 and CDR2: KGHSH and LQKENI. The junction had 0 bases not matched to a gene; V was cut back by 2 bases and J by 1 base. The CDR3 length is 14 residues. The CDR3 region has the DNA TGTGCCAGCTCACCAACTAGCGGCACAGATACGCAGTATTTT. Translation: CASSPTSGTDTQYF.

The CDR3 is CASSEGNDNTEAFF. CDR3 coding DNA: TGTGCCAGCAGTGAAGGGAACGATAACACTGAAGCTTTCTTT. The chain joins TRBV6-4 to TRBJ1-1; D is ambiguous. V was trimmed by 3 bases and J by 2 bases, leaving 10 bases between them. CDR1 is MRHNA and CDR2 is SNTAGT in the germline V gene. The CDR3 has 14 amino acids.

In this sample, this clone turned up a few times. This rearrangement joins TRBV27 to TRBJ2-7, with D unresolved. CDR1 is MNHEY and CDR2 is SMNVEV in the germline V gene (reference sequence). This CDR3 has 14 amino acids. V was shortened by 4 bases and J by 2 bases, with 12 bases between the two germline ends. CDR3 residues: CASSSRGVAYEQYF. CDR3 nucleotide sequence: TGTGCCAGCAGTTCCCGAGGAGTAGCCTACGAGCAGTACTTC.

V gene TRBV28 combines with J gene TRBJ2-1; 9 nucleotides agree with TRBD1. Germline V gene sequence: CDR1 MDHEN, CDR2 SYDVKM. The CDR3 has 14 amino acids. V was pared by 5 bases and J by 8 bases, with 7 bases of the junction left unmatched. CDR3 loop: CASSLSTGGDEQFF. The CDR3 DNA reads TGTGCCAGCAGTCTCTCGACAGGGGGTGATGAGCAGTTCTTC.

As regards this clone: One end of the junction does not line up with germline, which may come from a read error. The chain recombines TRBV18 with TRBJ2-6; possibly TRBD1 for D (6 bases). CDR1 and CDR2 (germline): KGHSH, LQKENI. This CDR3 region has 15 residues. In DNA form, the CDR3 reads TGTGCCAGCTCGCCACAGGGTAGAGGGGCCAACGTCCTGACTTTC. Encoded protein: CASSPQGRGANVLTF. Combining the CDR3 with reference TRBV18 and TRBJ2-6 gives the whole variable domain NAGVMQNPRHLVRRRGQEARLRCSPMKGHSHVYWYRQLPEEGLKFMVYLQKENIIDESGMPKERFSAEFPKEGPSILRIQQVVRGDSAAYFCASSPQGRGANVLTFGAGSRLTVL.

In its sample, this clone was seen once. J is TRBJ1-4 and V is TRBV5-1, with 8 nucleotides matching TRBD1. Germline V gene data show CDR1 as SGHRS and CDR2 as YFSETQ. J was trimmed by 8 bases and V by 4 bases; bases with no gene match: 10. This CDR3 contains 15 residues. CDR3 sequence: CASSPDRDRPEKLFF. The CDR3 DNA follows: TGCGCCAGCAGCCCGGACCGGGACAGGCCAGAAAAACTGTTTTTT.

This clone was observed a few times. The CDR3 reads CASSLVGRGAFMDEQYF. Here the CDR3 DNA reads TGCGCCAGCAGCTTGGTAGGCAGGGGAGCCTTCATGGACGAGCAGTACTTC. This chain uses TRBV5-1 with TRBJ2-7; D is possibly TRBD1 (6 bases). CDR1 and CDR2 from the germline V gene are SGHRS and YFSETQ. Trimming cost V 0 bases and J 5 bases, with 21 bases left between them. The CDR3 is 17 residues long.

The rearrangement joins TRBV7-9 to TRBJ2-2; possibly TRBD1 or TRBD2 for D (7 bases each). The CDR3 has 16 residues. V was pared by 5 bases and J by 3 bases, with 16 bases between. Germline CDR1 reads SEHNR; CDR2 reads FQNEAQ (reference sequence). CDR3 coding DNA: TGTGCCAGCAGCACCGACAGGGCGGGGGACACCGGGGAGCTGTTTTTT. It yields the protein CASSTDRAGDTGELFF. Combining the CDR3 with reference TRBV7-9 and TRBJ2-2 gives the whole variable domain DTGVSQNPRHKITKRGQNVTFRCDPISEHNRLYWYRQTLGQGPEFLTYFQNEAQLEKSRLLSDRFSAERPKGSFSTLEIQRTEQGDSAMYLCASSTDRAGDTGELFFGEGSRLTVL.

The V gene is TRBV9, the J gene TRBJ2-7; 7 positions agree with TRBD2. The CDR3 is made up of 13 amino acids. CDR1 and CDR2 from the germline V gene are SGDLS and YYNGEE. J lost 6 bases, V lost 4 bases, and 7 bases had no gene match. The CDR3 nucleotides read TGTGCCAGCAGCCGGGAGGCCCAGACCGAGCAGTACTTC. It specifies CASSREAQTEQYF.

This clone was detected a few times. The CDR3 DNA reads as TGTGCCAGCTCACCAGGTGACAGGGGGCCTGATGGCTACACCTTC. It is translated as CASSPGDRGPDGYTF. The genes are TRBV18 and TRBJ1-2; the match to TRBD1 covers 10 bases. This CDR3 spans 15 amino acids. Per germline, CDR1 KGHSH and CDR2 LQKENI. The V gene end was trimmed by 2 bases and the J gene end by 6 bases; junction bases not matched to a gene: 6.

The chain carries TRBV2 and TRBJ1-1, with unresolved D. Looked up from germline, CDR1 is SNHLY and CDR2 is FYNNEI. V lost 7 bases to trimming and J lost 4 bases, with 16 bases between them. This CDR3 comprises 14 residues. The chain's CDR3 is CASTLGQVFTEAFF. CDR3 nucleotides: TGTGCCAGCACCCTAGGTCAGGTCTTCACTGAAGCTTTCTTT.

The chain uses TRBV23-1 and TRBJ2-2; D is uncertain. TRBV23-1 is an ORF for which the function is uncertain. V was shortened by 4 bases and J by 5 bases, with 14 bases between the two germline ends. CDR3 length: 15 amino acids. The CDR3 is CASSPPLRWTGELFF. CDR3 DNA sequence: TGCGCCAGCAGTCCCCCCTTACGTTGGACCGGGGAGCTGTTTTTT.

Only a few counts were recorded for this clone. The rearrangement links TRBV18 to TRBJ2-2; D ambiguous. This CDR3 is 16 amino acids long. Germline values: CDR1 KGHSH, CDR2 LQKENI. V was shortened by 4 bases and J by 6 bases, with 18 bases between the two germline ends. CDR3 amino acids: CASSLQGLAGSGELFF. As DNA, the CDR3 is TGTGCCAGCTCACTTCAAGGGTTGGCTGGGTCCGGGGAGCTGTTTTTT.

The gene calls are TRBV18 and TRBJ2-1; D ambiguous. CDR1 is KGHSH, CDR2 LQKENI, per germline. The CDR3 has 17 residues. Trimming took off 3 bases at V and 5 bases at J, with 20 bases between the two ends. The CDR3 spells CASSPRPQQWVDNEQFF. As DNA, the CDR3 is TGTGCCAGCTCACCCCGCCCCCAACAGTGGGTGGACAATGAGCAGTTCTTC.

This chain connects TRBV4-1 to TRBJ2-7; no clear D gene. CDR3 length equals 13 residues. The V gene lost 3 bases and the J gene lost 5 bases, with 11 bases spanning the gap. Per germline, CDR1 MGHRA and CDR2 YSYEKL. CDR3 sequence (DNA): TGCGCCAGCAGCCAGAGGCTAGGAGACGAGCAGTACTTC. Residues: CASSQRLGDEQYF.

For this clone: This specimen includes other DNA sequences encoding the same CDR3. The chain carries TRBV12-3 or TRBV12-4 and TRBJ2-7, with no clear D. Trimming took 1 base from V and 4 from J, leaving 2 bases between them. This CDR3 is built from 11 residues. CDR3 bases: TGTGCCAGCAGTTTAGGGTACGAGCAGTACTTC. Translation gives CASSLGYEQYF.

The rearrangement links TRBV9 to TRBJ1-2, with D perhaps TRBD1 (5 bases). The V and J ends lost 2 bases and 2 bases respectively, with 13 bases between them. The CDR3 contains 15 residues. The germline CDR1 and CDR2 sequences are SGDLS and YYNGEE. The CDR3 is CASSVRPTENYGYTF. CDR3 in DNA: TGTGCCAGCAGCGTCCGACCGACAGAGAACTATGGCTACACCTTC.

CDR3 amino acids: CASSNGLSGVYNEQFF. For the CDR3, the DNA is TGTGCCAGCAGTAATGGGCTAAGCGGGGTGTACAATGAGCAGTTCTTC. The chain is built from TRBV2 and TRBJ2-1; 7 bases align to TRBD2. The germline V gene has CDR1 SNHLY and CDR2 FYNNEI. This CDR3 comprises 16 residues. The J segment lost 4 bases and the V segment lost 5 bases, leaving 11 bases of the junction unmatched.